This section outlines one T cell receptor (beta chain) sequence together with its context. Its antigen remains unknown. The sample is drawn from a study of T cell responses to AZD1222 COVID-19 vaccine. General observations from the study: Clonal diversity was possibly underestimated, and white British individuals and females predominated among donors. Recipients of two AZD1222 doses showed rising Spike-specific TCR breadth and depth. Spike regions recognized by vaccine-associated CD4 TCRs spanned the protein, led by 160-218 and 743-854. Repertoires in all cases were sampled only once the peak T cell response had passed.

Assay used: immunoSEQ multiplex PCR; TCRdb lists only in-frame clones, some missing. Of roughly 200,000 clones in the sample, roughly 94% were seen once. The trim removed 4 bases at V and 5 bases at J, leaving 7 bases unmatched. Germline V CDR1 and CDR2: LGHDT, YNNKEL (reference sequence). The length of the CDR3 is 14 residues. The gene calls are TRBV3-1 (or the pseudogene TRBV3-2) and TRBJ2-7; 8 bases line up with TRBD1. The clonotype was recovered from an adult who received the MenACWY meningococcal vaccine as a control. Sequencing was performed on peripheral blood, taken 28 days after the second dose of the MenACWY control vaccine. The CDR3: CASSPTTGADEQYF. DNA of the CDR3: TGTGCCAGCAGCCCCACGACAGGGGCGGACGAGCAGTACTTC.